This T cell receptor (beta chain) was obtained from a study of T cell repertoires in aging, cancer and after chemotherapy. TCR beta rearrangements were amplified from peripheral blood genomic DNA. CDR3 length equals 15 residues. Germline CDR1 ENHRY, CDR2 SYGVKD. In the case of this clonotype: An end of the junction differs from the germline gene, which may be a read error.

Multiplex touch-down PCR with TRB-A/B primers amplified rearranged V-D-J TRB sequences. MiXCR, applied by TCRdb to the multiplex PCR reads, yields one record per CDR3 protein. The sample records over 2,000 distinct CDR3 sequences, nearly 35% being singletons. The sequence derives from a human donor with a blood cancer. Sequencing was carried out using blood. V and J are TRBV10-3 and TRBJ1-5; D possibly corresponds to TRBD1 (5 bases). The CDR3 nucleotides are TGTGCCAGCAGTTACTCGAGGGTATCAGGGTCACCCCAGCATTTT. Protein: CASSYSRVSGSPQHF.